This T cell receptor (beta chain) was sequenced during a study of blood T cell repertoires in COVID-19. At the level of the study: The United States, Italy and Spain supplied acute and convalescent COVID-19 samples. PBMCs, B-cell-depleted T cells, or T cells were the source of the cDNA or gDNA that made up the material.

Germline CDR1 SGHRS, CDR2 YFSETQ. This CDR3 is built from 16 residues. Unmatched junction bases numbered 10, after V lost 2 bases and J lost 3 bases. Per the original data handling: By means of reference gene primer amplification, nucleated cell counts were estimated. Assay: immunoSEQ multiplex PCR; the TCRdb copy retains only in-frame clones and omits some. V and J calls and clone size follow that table, whereas D and trimming were derived from the DNA. The sample shows fewer than 25,000 clones, 85% to 90% of them seen only once. This clone appeared a single time. This clonotype was obtained from a woman aged 55-75 years with active COVID-19. The V call is TRBV5-1, the J call TRBJ2-7; 8 nucleotides align to TRBD1. Sequenced material: peripheral blood. CDR3 in DNA: TGCGCCAGCAGCTTTGGGGGGCCAGGACAGGGCTACGAGCAGTACTTC. It is translated as CASSFGGPGQGYEQYF.